The rows below give T cell receptor beta chains drawn from one sample of a study of blood T cell repertoires in COVID-19. The method was immunoSEQ multiplex PCR; TCRdb's version includes in-frame clones alone and lacks a portion of them. Seen here are 250,000 to 300,000 clones, about 87% observed once, and the top ten hold roughly 5.9%. Specimen: peripheral blood. These receptors came from a woman between 45 and 60 years old with COVID-19, enrolled during active disease. Each CDR3 is given with its conserved first and last residue. The D gene is left open where the match is weak. Clone size appears in some rows only: once, few, many, or a class for an expanded clone.

J,D,size,V,CDR3,DNA
TRBJ2-5,TRBD1,once,TRBV6-2/TRBV6-3,CASSYPRQGLSQETQYF,TGTGCCAGCAGTTACCCCCGACAGGGTTTGTCCCAAGAGACCCAGTACTTC
TRBJ1-1,.,.,TRBV9,CASSVGGSDTEAFF,TGTGCCAGCAGCGTGGGGGGATCCGACACTGAAGCTTTCTTT
TRBJ2-1,.,.,TRBV7-6,CASSSLASIGGEQFF,TGTGCCAGCAGCTCTCTTGCAAGCATCGGGGGTGAGCAGTTCTTC
TRBJ2-7,TRBD1,.,TRBV5-4,CASSRDRVEQYF,TGTGCCAGCAGCCGGGACAGGGTTGAGCAGTACTTC
TRBJ2-3,.,once,TRBV7-9,CASSPYLTDTQYF,TGTGCCAGCAGCCCATACTTAACAGATACGCAGTATTTT
TRBJ2-3,TRBD2,.,TRBV19,CASSILAGGNTDTQYF,TGTGCCAGTAGTATTCTAGCGGGAGGCAACACAGATACGCAGTATTTT
TRBJ2-1,TRBD2,.,TRBV14,CASSQDKGLAGYNEQFF,TGTGCCAGCAGCCAAGATAAGGGACTAGCGGGGTACAATGAGCAGTTCTTC
TRBJ2-7,.,.,TRBV7-2,CASSLEGYFTGDSGYVF,TGTGCCAGCAGCTTAGAAGGATATTTTACCGGGGACTCGGGATACGTCTTC
TRBJ1-5,TRBD1,.,TRBV4-1,CASSQDYPGTGRQPQHF,TGCGCCAGCAGCCAAGATTACCCCGGGACAGGGAGGCAGCCCCAGCATTTT
TRBJ2-1,.,.,TRBV7-9,CASSLFRGTEQFF,TGTGCCAGCAGCTTATTCAGGGGCACTGAGCAGTTCTTC
TRBJ2-7,TRBD1,.,TRBV29-1,CSVVGQGSYEQYF,TGCAGCGTGGTGGGACAGGGCTCCTACGAGCAGTACTTC
TRBJ2-1,TRBD2,.,TRBV27,CASSRGLAGSYNEQFF,TGTGCCAGCAGCCGGGGACTAGCGGGATCATACAATGAGCAGTTCTTC
TRBJ2-1,.,few,TRBV21-1,CASSVLGTDNEQFF,TGTGCCAGCAGCGTTCTGGGGACAGACAATGAGCAGTTCTTC
TRBJ2-7,.,once,TRBV7-9,CASSSLSGYEQYF,TGTGCCAGCAGCTCGCTCAGTGGCTACGAGCAGTACTTC
TRBJ2-7,TRBD2,.,TRBV11-3,CASSLEVPGREYEQYF,TGTGCCAGCAGCTTAGAGGTCCCGGGGCGGGAGTACGAGCAGTACTTC
TRBJ2-7,.,.,TRBV27,CASSPQTGSYEQYF,TGTGCCAGCAGCCCGCAAACAGGTTCCTACGAGCAGTACTTC
TRBJ2-7,.,few,TRBV5-6,CASSLASADSTYEQYF,TGTGCCAGCAGCTTGGCTTCGGCAGATAGCACCTACGAGCAGTACTTC
TRBJ1-4,.,.,TRBV6-5,CASSYRGREKLFF,TGTGCCAGCAGTTATCGAGGAAGGGAAAAACTGTTTTTT
TRBJ1-5,TRBD1,.,TRBV24-1,CATSDFRTGAQHF,TGTGCCACCAGTGATTTCCGGACAGGGGCCCAGCATTTT
TRBJ1-1,.,.,TRBV7-9,CASSRQGQSSEAFF,TGTGCCAGCAGCCGCCAGGGACAATCATCTGAAGCTTTCTTT
TRBJ2-1,TRBD2,.,TRBV7-9,CASSNSGSLLNEQFF,TGTGCCAGCAGCAATAGCGGGAGTTTATTGAATGAGCAGTTCTTC
TRBJ1-1,TRBD1,.,TRBV2,CASSRGGTGRTEAFF,TGTGCCAGCAGTCGTGGAGGGACAGGGAGGACTGAAGCTTTCTTT
TRBJ2-5,TRBD2,.,TRBV2,CASSTPRGGRGQETQYF,TGTGCCAGCAGTACCCCACGGGGCGGGAGGGGCCAAGAGACCCAGTACTTC
TRBJ2-1,TRBD2,.,TRBV4-1,CASSLSGLAGRPPFF,TGCGCCAGCAGCCTGTCCGGACTAGCGGGACGTCCACCGTTCTTC
TRBJ2-5,TRBD2,.,TRBV27,CASSLNRASGRSETQYF,TGTGCCAGCAGTTTAAACCGGGCTAGCGGGAGGTCGGAGACCCAGTACTTC
TRBJ2-1,.,.,TRBV12-3/TRBV12-4,CASSLVNRDEQFF,TGTGCCAGCAGTTTAGTAAACAGGGATGAGCAGTTCTTC
TRBJ1-1,.,.,TRBV6-5,CASRAGLGNTEAFF,TGTGCCAGCAGGGCGGGATTGGGGAACACTGAAGCTTTCTTT
TRBJ2-5,.,.,TRBV5-4,CASSLYYSQETQYF,TGTGCCAGCAGCTTGTATTATAGCCAAGAGACCCAGTACTTC
TRBJ1-2,.,.,TRBV7-9,CASSLEAQGSEGYTF,TGTGCCAGCAGCTTAGAAGCGCAGGGTTCAGAGGGCTACACCTTC
TRBJ1-2,TRBD1,once,TRBV7-8,CASSSTGGYGYTF,TGTGCCAGCAGCTCTACAGGGGGCTATGGCTACACCTTC
TRBJ2-7,TRBD1,.,TRBV5-1,CASSLVGTGSYEQYF,TGCGCCAGCAGCTTGGTGGGGACAGGCTCCTACGAGCAGTACTTC
TRBJ2-7,.,once,TRBV7-8,CASSLERGSSHEQYF,TGTGCCAGCAGCTTAGAACGGGGGTCTAGCCACGAGCAGTACTTC
TRBJ2-3,TRBD1,.,TRBV11-1,CASSNRQGSTDTQYF,TGTGCCAGCAGCAACCGACAGGGTAGCACAGATACGCAGTATTTT
TRBJ1-1,.,.,TRBV6-4,CASSSQLHTEAFF,TGTGCCAGCAGCTCACAGCTCCACACTGAAGCTTTCTTT
TRBJ1-6,.,.,TRBV6-5,CASSSQSRSYNSPLHF,TGTGCCAGCAGTTCACAAAGCAGGTCCTATAATTCACCCCTCCACTTT
TRBJ2-3,TRBD2,.,TRBV4-1,CASTPTSSGQQADTQYF,TGCGCCAGCACCCCCACCTCTAGCGGTCAGCAAGCAGATACGCAGTATTTT
TRBJ2-2,TRBD1,.,TRBV9,CASSTGDRVPGELFF,TGTGCCAGCAGCACCGGGGACAGGGTGCCCGGGGAGCTGTTTTTT
TRBJ2-2,TRBD2,.,TRBV9,CASSVEWGGTGELFF,TGTGCCAGCAGCGTAGAGTGGGGGGGCACCGGGGAGCTGTTTTTT
TRBJ2-7,TRBD2,.,TRBV5-1,CASSLFSGLETREQYF,TGCGCCAGCAGCTTGTTTAGCGGACTAGAGACGCGCGAGCAGTACTTC
TRBJ1-5,.,.,TRBV3-1/TRBV3-2,CASSNRGLNQPQHF,TGTGCCAGCTCAAATAGGGGGTTGAATCAGCCCCAGCATTTT
TRBJ2-7,.,.,TRBV6-2/TRBV6-3,CASSRGNSYEQYF,TGTGCCAGCAGCCGGGGCAACTCCTACGAGCAGTACTTC
TRBJ2-2,TRBD1,.,TRBV5-1,CASSPTPRGLTGELFF,TGCGCCAGCAGCCCGACCCCCAGGGGGCTCACCGGGGAGCTGTTTTTT
TRBJ1-5,.,.,TRBV6-1,CASSERQSNQPQHF,TGTGCCAGCAGTGAAAGACAGAGCAATCAGCCCCAGCATTTT
TRBJ2-7,TRBD1,.,TRBV7-2,CASSPGQLSSYEQYF,TGTGCCAGCAGCCCGGGACAGCTCAGCTCCTACGAGCAGTACTTC
TRBJ2-1,.,.,TRBV10-1,CASRSSGVVNEQFF,TGCGCCAGCAGATCATCAGGGGTTGTTAATGAGCAGTTCTTC
TRBJ2-5,TRBD1,.,TRBV6-5,CASSRDREETQYF,TGTGCCAGCAGCCGGGACAGAGAAGAGACCCAGTACTTC
TRBJ1-3,.,.,TRBV5-4,CASSLVSGLSGNTIYF,TGTGCCAGCAGCTTGGTGTCAGGCCTCTCTGGAAACACCATATATTTT
TRBJ1-1,TRBD1,.,TRBV10-1,CASSEDRGQGTEAFF,TGCGCCAGCAGTGAGGACAGGGGGCAAGGGACTGAAGCTTTCTTT
TRBJ1-5,.,.,TRBV2,CASTRTFLSNQPQHF,TGTGCCAGCACACGGACATTCCTTAGCAATCAGCCCCAGCATTTT
TRBJ1-5,TRBD1,few,TRBV29-1,CSVLGTVPNQPQHF,TGCAGCGTCCTCGGGACAGTTCCCAATCAGCCCCAGCATTTT
TRBJ2-1,TRBD2,.,TRBV6-4,CASRGLAGELNEQFF,TGTGCCAGCAGGGGACTAGCGGGAGAGCTTAATGAGCAGTTCTTC
TRBJ1-2,TRBD1,few,TRBV19,CASNPTGTGNPLRGYTF,TGTGCCAGTAACCCCACCGGGACAGGGAACCCTCTGCGGGGCTACACCTTC
TRBJ1-3,.,once,TRBV5-1,CASSLDTGSGNTIYF,TGCGCCAGCAGCCTTGACACAGGCTCTGGAAACACCATATATTTT
TRBJ2-7,.,.,TRBV2,CASKQYEQYF,TGTGCCAGCAAACAGTACGAGCAGTACTTC
TRBJ1-1,.,.,TRBV5-1,CASSLRGGTEAFF,TGCGCCAGCAGCTTGAGAGGGGGCACTGAAGCTTTCTTT
TRBJ2-3,TRBD1,.,TRBV18,CASSPPDRGRSDTQYF,TGTGCCAGCTCACCACCGGACAGGGGGCGGTCAGATACGCAGTATTTT
TRBJ2-7,TRBD2,.,TRBV11-2,CASSLWPGLAGGPREQYF,TGTGCCAGCAGCTTATGGCCCGGACTAGCGGGGGGCCCGAGGGAGCAGTACTTC
TRBJ2-2,TRBD1,.,TRBV2,CASSEPEGQGAKVVELFF,TGTGCCAGCAGTGAACCCGAAGGACAGGGGGCGAAAGTAGTGGAGCTGTTTTTT